The clone carrying this T cell receptor beta chain was seen only a few times. Its cognate antigen is unknown. This specimen comes from a study of T-cell memory formation after mild COVID-19. Study-wide background: TCR clusters were mostly confined to one donor each. Study results and limitations: While clones contracting from day 15 to 85 were balanced between CD4 and CD8, later expanders leaned CD4+. Several responding clones turned up in pre-infection memory, indicating that cross-reactive memory may have taken part.

MiXCR was run by TCRdb on the 5' RACE reads, yielding one entry per CDR3 protein. Of 300,000 to 400,000 distinct CDR3 sequences listed, about an eighth are singletons. Sample: PBMCs or a T cell subset sorted from them (not recorded which). This TCR was sampled from a young man who had mild COVID-19 (a few samples of this study predate the infection). Cell type and time point are not known.

As DNA, the CDR3 is TGTGCCAGCAGTTTACTGGGGCGTATGAGCACAGATACGCAGTATTTT. Its protein is CASSLLGRMSTDTQYF. The V call is TRBV12-3 or TRBV12-4, the J call TRBJ2-3; a weak D match, TRBD1 (5 bases). This CDR3 spans 16 amino acids. Trimming removed 2 bases at V and 0 bases at J, with 12 bases between.